These 9 T cell receptor beta chains were all obtained from the same sample, sequenced in a study of cytomegalovirus exposure and HLA in healthy donors. Data came from immunoSEQ multiplex PCR; TCRdb stores just in-frame clones and leaves some out. This sample has 200,000 to 300,000 clones, with around 91% found just once. The sample consisted of PBMCs. The receptors come from a woman aged 25 to 39 in good health and CMV-seronegative.

V gene TRBV7-3 combines with J gene TRBJ2-2; no reliable D call. The CDR3 consists of 15 residues. V lost 2 bases, J lost 4 bases, and 11 bases lay in between. Germline V CDR1 and CDR2: SGHTA, FQGTGA. The CDR3 is CASSLGSSSTGELFF. In nucleotides, the CDR3 is TGTGCCAGCAGCTTAGGTTCGAGTAGCACCGGGGAGCTGTTTTTT.

The V and J genes are TRBV27 and TRBJ2-3; 8 positions agree with TRBD2. The germline V gene has CDR1 MNHEY and CDR2 SMNVEV (reference sequence). The CDR3 runs to 15 residues. V dropped 11 bases and J dropped 1; count of bases not matched to a gene: 11. Here the CDR3 DNA reads TGTGCCGTCCGAGGACTAGCCCTTGGCACAGATACGCAGTATTTT. Translation: CAVRGLALGTDTQYF.

The V call is TRBV6-1, the J call TRBJ2-1, with a weak D call TRBD2 (6 bases). The CDR3 contains 14 residues. With 5 bases removed from V and 4 bases from J, the gap between germline ends came to 12 bases. Germline V gene lookup returns CDR1 MNHNS and CDR2 SASEGT. The CDR3 region is CASSRSSAYNEQFF. The CDR3, as DNA: TGTGCCAGCAGTAGGTCTAGCGCATACAATGAGCAGTTCTTC.

This chain uses TRBV2 with TRBJ2-7, with 10 bases aligning to TRBD2. V lost 5 bases, J lost 2 bases, and 6 bases stayed unmatched. CDR1 is SNHLY, CDR2 FYNNEI, per germline. The CDR3 sequence is 15 residues long. CDR3 region: CASSPSGSRAYEQYF. CDR3 coding DNA: TGTGCCAGCAGTCCTAGCGGGAGTAGGGCCTACGAGCAGTACTTC.

The rearrangement links TRBV5-1 to TRBJ2-7, with D unresolved. CDR3 length: 15 residues. CDR1 and CDR2 from the germline V gene are SGHRS and YFSETQ. V lost 1 base to trimming and J lost 3 bases, with 14 bases between them. In DNA form, the CDR3 reads TGCGCCAGCAGCTTGTCTCACGCGGTTCACTACGAGCAGTACTTC. This codes for CASSLSHAVHYEQYF.

The chain is built from TRBV2 and TRBJ2-5, with D perhaps matching TRBD1 (5 bases). The germline gives CDR1 SNHLY, CDR2 FYNNEI. CDR3 length: 14 residues. V was pared by 4 bases and J by 0 bases, with 9 bases between. The CDR3 bases are TGTGCCAGCAGTGCCAGGGCGAACCAAGAGACCCAGTACTTC. Its translation: CASSARANQETQYF.

The CDR3: CASSLGSHTGLGASEQYF. CDR3 sequence (DNA): TGTGCCAGCAGCTTAGGCTCACACACAGGGCTTGGGGCCTCCGAGCAGTACTTC. This chain connects TRBV13 to TRBJ2-7, with D possibly matching TRBD1 (6 bases). V was cut by 0 bases and J by 6 bases, with 24 bases left in between. This CDR3 has 18 amino acids. CDR1 PRHDT and CDR2 FYEKMQ come from the germline V gene (reference sequence).

The count of this clone is one. The rearrangement uses TRBV19 and TRBJ2-7, with 7 bases matching TRBD1. CDR1 is LNHDA and CDR2 is SQIVND in the germline V gene (reference sequence). The V gene end was trimmed by 7 bases and the J gene end by 2 bases; junction bases not matched to a gene: 11. The CDR3 spans 15 residues. CDR3 DNA sequence: TGTGCCAGTATCAGCATCGGGACAGAGACCTACGAGCAGTACTTC. It is translated as CASISIGTETYEQYF.

The V gene is TRBV6-1, the J gene TRBJ1-5; no reliable D call. Germline V lookup: CDR1 MNHNS, CDR2 SASEGT. The V end was cut by 2 bases, the J end by 2 bases, with 16 bases between. CDR3 length: 17 residues. CDR3 protein: CASSESQGAIGNQPQHF. The CDR3 DNA reads TGTGCCAGCAGTGAATCCCAAGGAGCAATTGGCAATCAGCCCCAGCATTTT.